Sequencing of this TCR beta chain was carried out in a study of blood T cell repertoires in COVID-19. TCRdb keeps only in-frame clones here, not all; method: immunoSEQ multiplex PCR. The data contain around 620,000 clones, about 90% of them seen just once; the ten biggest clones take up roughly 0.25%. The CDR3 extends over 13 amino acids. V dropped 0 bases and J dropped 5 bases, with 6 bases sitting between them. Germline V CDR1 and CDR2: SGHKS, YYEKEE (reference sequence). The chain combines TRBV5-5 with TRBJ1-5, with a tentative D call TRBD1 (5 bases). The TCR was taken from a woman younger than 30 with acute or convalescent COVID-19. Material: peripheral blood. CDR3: CASSLAGYQPQHF. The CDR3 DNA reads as TGTGCCAGCAGCTTGGCAGGGTATCAGCCCCAGCATTTT.